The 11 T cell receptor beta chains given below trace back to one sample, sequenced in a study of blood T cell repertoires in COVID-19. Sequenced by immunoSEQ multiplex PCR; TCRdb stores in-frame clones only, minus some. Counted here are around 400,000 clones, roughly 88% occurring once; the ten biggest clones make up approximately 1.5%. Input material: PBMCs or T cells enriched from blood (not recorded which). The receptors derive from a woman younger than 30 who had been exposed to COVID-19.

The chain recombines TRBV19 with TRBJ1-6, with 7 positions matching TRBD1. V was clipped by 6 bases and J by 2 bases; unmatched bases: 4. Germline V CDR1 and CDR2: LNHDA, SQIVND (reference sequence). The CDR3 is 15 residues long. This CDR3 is CASSSGQAYNSPLHF. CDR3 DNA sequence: TGTGCCAGTAGCTCCGGACAGGCCTATAATTCACCCCTCCACTTT. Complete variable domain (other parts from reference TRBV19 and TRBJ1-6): DGGITQSPKYLFRKEGQNVTLSCEQNLNHDAMYWYRQDPGQGLRLIYYSQIVNDFQKGDIAEGYSVSREKKESFPLTVTSAQKNPTAFYLCASSSGQAYNSPLHFGNGTRLTVT.

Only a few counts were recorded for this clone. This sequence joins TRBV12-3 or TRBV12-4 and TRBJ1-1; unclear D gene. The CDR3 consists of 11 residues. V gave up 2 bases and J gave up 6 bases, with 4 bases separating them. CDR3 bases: TGTGCCAGCAGTTTACTATCTGAAGCTTTCTTT. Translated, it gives CASSLLSEAFF.

The CDR3 sequence is CASSLSTRLRFF. The CDR3 region has the DNA TGTGCCAGCAGTTTATCGACTCGGCTGAGGTTCTTC. The chain couples TRBV27 to TRBJ2-1; unclear D gene. This CDR3 region has 12 residues. Germline values: CDR1 MNHEY, CDR2 SMNVEV (reference sequence). Trimming pared 0 bases from V and 15 bases from J, leaving 12 bases between.

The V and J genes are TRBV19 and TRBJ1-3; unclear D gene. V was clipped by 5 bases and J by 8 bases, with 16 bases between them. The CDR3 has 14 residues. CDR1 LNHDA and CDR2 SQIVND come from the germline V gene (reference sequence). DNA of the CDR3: TGTGCCAGTAGTCCTAGTGGATGGTCGGACACCATATATTTT. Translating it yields CASSPSGWSDTIYF.

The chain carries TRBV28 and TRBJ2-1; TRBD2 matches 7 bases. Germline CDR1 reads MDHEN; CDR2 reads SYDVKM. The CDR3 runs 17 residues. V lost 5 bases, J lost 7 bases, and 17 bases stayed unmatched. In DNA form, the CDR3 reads TGTGCCAGCAGTGGGGAGGGACCGGGACTCAAGCAGAATGAGCAGTTCTTC. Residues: CASSGEGPGLKQNEQFF. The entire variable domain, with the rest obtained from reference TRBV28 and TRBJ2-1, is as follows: DVKVTQSSRYLVKRTGEKVFLECVQDMDHENMFWYRQDPGLGLRLIYFSYDVKMKEKGDIPEGYSVSREKKERFSLILESASTNQTSMYLCASSGEGPGLKQNEQFFGPGTRLTVL.

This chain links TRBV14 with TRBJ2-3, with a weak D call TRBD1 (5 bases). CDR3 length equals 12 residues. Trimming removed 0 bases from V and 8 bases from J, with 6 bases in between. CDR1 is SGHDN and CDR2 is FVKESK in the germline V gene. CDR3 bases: TGTGCCAGCAGCCAAGAAGGGGTTACGCAGTATTTT. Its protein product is CASSQEGVTQYF.

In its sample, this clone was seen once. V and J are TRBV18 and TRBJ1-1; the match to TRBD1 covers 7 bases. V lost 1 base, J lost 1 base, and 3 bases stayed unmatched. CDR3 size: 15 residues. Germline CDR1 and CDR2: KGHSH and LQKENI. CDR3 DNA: TGTGCCAGCTCACCACGACAGGGCCAGAACACTGAAGCTTTCTTT. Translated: CASSPRQGQNTEAFF.

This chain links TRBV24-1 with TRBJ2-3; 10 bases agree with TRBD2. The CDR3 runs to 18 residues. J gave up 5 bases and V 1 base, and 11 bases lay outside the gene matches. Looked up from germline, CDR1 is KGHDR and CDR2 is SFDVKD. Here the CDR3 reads CATSDLGLAGVSGDTQYF. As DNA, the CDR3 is TGTGCCACCAGTGATTTAGGGCTAGCGGGGGTTTCTGGAGATACGCAGTATTTT.

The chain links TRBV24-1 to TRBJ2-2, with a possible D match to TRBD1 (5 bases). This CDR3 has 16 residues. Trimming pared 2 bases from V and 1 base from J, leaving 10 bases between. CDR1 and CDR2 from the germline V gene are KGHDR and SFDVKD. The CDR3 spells CATSDWGRVNTGELFF. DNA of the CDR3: TGTGCCACCAGTGATTGGGGCAGGGTGAACACCGGGGAGCTGTTTTTT.

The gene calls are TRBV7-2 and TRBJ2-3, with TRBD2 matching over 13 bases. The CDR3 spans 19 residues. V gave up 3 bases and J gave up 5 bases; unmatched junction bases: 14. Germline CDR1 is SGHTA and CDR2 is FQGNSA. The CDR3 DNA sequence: TGTGCCAGCAGCTTCACCGGACTAGCGGGAGAAGGGTACAGAGATACGCAGTATTTT. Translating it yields CASSFTGLAGEGYRDTQYF. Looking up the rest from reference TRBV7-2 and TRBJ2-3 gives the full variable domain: GAGVSQSPSNKVTEKGKDVELRCDPISGHTALYWYRQSLGQGLEFLIYFQGNSAPDKSGLPSDRFSAERTGGSVSTLTIQRTQQEDSAVYLCASSFTGLAGEGYRDTQYFGPGTRLTVL.

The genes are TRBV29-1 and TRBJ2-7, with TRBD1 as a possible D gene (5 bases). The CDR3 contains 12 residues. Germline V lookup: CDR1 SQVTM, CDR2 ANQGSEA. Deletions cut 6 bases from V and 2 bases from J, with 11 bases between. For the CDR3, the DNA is TGCAGCGTCCACAAGGGGACCTACGAGCAGTACTTC. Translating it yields CSVHKGTYEQYF.